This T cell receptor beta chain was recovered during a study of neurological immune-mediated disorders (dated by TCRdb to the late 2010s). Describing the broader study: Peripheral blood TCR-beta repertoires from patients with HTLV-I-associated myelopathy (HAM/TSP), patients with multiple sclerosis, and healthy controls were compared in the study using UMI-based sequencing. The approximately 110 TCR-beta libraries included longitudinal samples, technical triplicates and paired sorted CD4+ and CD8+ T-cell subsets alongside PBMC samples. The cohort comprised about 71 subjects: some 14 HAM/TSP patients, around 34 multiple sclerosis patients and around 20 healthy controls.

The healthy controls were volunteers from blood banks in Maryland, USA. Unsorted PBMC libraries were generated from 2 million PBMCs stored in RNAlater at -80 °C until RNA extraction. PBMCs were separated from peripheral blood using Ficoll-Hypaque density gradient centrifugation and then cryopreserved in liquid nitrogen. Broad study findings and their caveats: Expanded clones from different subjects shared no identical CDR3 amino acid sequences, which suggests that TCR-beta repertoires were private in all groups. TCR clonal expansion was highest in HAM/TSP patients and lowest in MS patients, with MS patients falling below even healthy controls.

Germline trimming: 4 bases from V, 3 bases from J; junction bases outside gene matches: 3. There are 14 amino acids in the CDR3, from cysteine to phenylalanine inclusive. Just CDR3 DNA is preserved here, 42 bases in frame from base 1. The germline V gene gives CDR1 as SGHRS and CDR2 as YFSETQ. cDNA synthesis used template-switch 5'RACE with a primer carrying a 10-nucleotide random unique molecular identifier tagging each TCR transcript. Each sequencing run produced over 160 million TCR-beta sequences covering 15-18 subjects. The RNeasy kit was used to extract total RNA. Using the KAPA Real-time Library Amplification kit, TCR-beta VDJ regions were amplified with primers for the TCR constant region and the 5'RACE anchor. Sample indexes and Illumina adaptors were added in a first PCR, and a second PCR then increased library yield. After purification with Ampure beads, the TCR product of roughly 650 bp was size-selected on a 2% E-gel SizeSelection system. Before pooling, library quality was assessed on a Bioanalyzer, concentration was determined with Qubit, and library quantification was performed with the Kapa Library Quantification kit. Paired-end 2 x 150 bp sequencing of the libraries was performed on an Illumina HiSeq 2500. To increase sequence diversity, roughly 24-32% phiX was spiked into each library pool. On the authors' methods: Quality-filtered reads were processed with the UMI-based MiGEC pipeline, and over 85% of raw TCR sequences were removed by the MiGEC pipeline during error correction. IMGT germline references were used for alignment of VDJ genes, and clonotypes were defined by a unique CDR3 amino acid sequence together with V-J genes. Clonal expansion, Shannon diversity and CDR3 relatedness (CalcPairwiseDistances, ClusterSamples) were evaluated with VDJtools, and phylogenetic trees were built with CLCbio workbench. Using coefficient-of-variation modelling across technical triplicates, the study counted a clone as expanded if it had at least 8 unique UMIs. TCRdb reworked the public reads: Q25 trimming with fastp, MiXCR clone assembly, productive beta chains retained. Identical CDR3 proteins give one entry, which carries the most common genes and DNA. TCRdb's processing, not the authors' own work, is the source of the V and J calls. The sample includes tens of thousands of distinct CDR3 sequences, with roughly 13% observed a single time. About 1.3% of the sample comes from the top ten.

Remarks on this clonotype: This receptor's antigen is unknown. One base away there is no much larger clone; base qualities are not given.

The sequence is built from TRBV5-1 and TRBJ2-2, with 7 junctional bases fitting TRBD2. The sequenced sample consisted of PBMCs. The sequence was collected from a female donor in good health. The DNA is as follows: TGCGCCAGCAGCAACCGGGGGGACACCGGGGAGCTGTTTTTT. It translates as CASSNRGDTGELFF.